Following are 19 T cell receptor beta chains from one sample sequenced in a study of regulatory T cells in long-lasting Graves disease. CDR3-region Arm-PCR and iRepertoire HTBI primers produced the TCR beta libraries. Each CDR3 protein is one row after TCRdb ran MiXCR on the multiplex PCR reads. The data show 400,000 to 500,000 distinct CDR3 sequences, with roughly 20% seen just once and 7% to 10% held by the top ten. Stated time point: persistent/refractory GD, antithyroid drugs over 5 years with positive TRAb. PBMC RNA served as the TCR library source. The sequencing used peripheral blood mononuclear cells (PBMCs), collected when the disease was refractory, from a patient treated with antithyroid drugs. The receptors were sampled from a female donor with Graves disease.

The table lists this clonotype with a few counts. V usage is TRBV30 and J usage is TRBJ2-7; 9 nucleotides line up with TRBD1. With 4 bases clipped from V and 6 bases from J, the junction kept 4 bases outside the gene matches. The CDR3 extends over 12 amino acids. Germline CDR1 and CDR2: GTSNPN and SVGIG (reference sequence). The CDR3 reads CAWTGTGTEQYF. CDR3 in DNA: TGTGCCTGGACCGGGACAGGGACCGAGCAGTACTTC. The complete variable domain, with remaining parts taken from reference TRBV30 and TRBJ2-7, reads SQTIHQWPATLVQPVGSPLSLECTVEGTSNPNLYWYRQAAGRGLQLLFYSVGIGQISSEVPQNLSASRPQDRQFILSSKKLLLSDSGFYLCAWTGTGTEQYFGPGTRLTVT.

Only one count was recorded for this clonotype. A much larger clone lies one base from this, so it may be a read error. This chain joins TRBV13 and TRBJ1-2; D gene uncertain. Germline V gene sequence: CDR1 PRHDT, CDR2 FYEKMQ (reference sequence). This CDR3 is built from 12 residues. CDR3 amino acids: CASSQQFYGYNF. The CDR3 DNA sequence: TGTGCCAGCAGCCAACAATTCTATGGCTACAACTTC.

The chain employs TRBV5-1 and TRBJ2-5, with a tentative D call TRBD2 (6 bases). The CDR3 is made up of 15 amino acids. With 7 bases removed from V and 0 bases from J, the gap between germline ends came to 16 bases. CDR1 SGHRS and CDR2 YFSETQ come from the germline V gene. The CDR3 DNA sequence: TGCGCCAGCCGTACCGGGGGTACCAACCAAGAGACCCAGTACTTC. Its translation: CASRTGGTNQETQYF.

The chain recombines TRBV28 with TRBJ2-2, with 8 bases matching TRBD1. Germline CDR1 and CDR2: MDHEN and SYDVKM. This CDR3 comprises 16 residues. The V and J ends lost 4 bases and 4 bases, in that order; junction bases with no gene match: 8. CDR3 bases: TGTGCCAGCAGTTCAGGACCGGGACAGGCCACCGGGGAGCTGTTTTTT. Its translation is CASSSGPGQATGELFF.

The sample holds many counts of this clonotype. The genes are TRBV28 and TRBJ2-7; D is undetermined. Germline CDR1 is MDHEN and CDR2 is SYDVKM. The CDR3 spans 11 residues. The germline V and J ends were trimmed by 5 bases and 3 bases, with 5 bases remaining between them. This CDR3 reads CASSQFYEQYF. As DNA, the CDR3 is TGTGCCAGCAGTCAGTTCTACGAGCAGTACTTC.

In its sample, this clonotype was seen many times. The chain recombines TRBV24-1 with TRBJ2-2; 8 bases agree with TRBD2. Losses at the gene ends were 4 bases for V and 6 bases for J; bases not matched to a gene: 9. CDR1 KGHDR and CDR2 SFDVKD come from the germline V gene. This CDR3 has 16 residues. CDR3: CATSDPSGRFAGELFF. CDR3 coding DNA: TGTGCCACCAGTGACCCAAGCGGGAGATTTGCCGGGGAGCTGTTTTTT.

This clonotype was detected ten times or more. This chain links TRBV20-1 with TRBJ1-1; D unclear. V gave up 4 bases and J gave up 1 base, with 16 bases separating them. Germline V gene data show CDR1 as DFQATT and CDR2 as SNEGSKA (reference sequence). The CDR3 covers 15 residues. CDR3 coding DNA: TGCAGTGCTATACCGGCATCATCGTGGAACACTGAAGCTTTCTTT. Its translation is CSAIPASSWNTEAFF.

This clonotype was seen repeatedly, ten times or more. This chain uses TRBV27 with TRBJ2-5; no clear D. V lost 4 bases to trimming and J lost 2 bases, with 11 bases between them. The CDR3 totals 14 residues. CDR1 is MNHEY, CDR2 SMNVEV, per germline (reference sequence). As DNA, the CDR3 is TGTGCCAGCAGTTCAAGTTGGGTACAAGAGACCCAGTACTTC. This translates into CASSSSWVQETQYF.

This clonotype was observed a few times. The CDR3, as DNA: TGCGCCAGCAGCTTGGCCAATGACAGCGGGGAAAAACTGTTTTTT. Protein sequence: CASSLANDSGEKLFF. The chain uses TRBV5-1 and TRBJ1-4; D may be TRBD1 (5 bases). Trimming pared 0 bases from V and 8 bases from J, leaving 14 bases between. The germline V gene has CDR1 SGHRS and CDR2 YFSETQ. CDR3 length equals 15 residues.

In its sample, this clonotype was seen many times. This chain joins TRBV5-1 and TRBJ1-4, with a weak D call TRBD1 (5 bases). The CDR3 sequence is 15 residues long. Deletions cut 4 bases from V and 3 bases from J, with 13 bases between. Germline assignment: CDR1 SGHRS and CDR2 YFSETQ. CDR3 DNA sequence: TGCGCCAGCAGCCCGACGGGGGGATCTAATGAAAAACTGTTTTTT. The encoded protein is CASSPTGGSNEKLFF. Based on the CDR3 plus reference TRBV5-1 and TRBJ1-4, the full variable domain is KAGVTQTPRYLIKTRGQQVTLSCSPISGHRSVSWYQQTPGQGLQFLFEYFSETQRNKGNFPGRFSGRQFSNSRSEMNVSTLELGDSALYLCASSPTGGSNEKLFFGSGTQLSVL.

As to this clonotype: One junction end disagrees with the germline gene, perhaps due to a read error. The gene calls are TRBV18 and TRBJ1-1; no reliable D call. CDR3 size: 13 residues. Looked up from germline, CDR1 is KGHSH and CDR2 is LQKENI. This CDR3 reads CVSSPRVNTEAFF. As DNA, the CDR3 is TGTGTCAGCTCACCAAGGGTGAACACTGAAGCTTTCTTT.

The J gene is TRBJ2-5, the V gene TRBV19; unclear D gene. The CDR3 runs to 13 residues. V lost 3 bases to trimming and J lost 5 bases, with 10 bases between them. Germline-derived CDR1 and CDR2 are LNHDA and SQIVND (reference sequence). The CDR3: CASSIGVWETQYF. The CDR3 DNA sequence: TGTGCCAGTAGTATTGGGGTCTGGGAGACCCAGTACTTC.

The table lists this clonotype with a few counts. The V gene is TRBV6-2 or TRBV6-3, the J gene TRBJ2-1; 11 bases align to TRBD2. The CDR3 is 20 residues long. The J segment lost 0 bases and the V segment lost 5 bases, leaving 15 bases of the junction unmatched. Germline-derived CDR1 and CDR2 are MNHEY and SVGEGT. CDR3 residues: CASSKTPGLAVLSSYNEQFF. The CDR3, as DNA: TGTGCCAGCAGTAAAACACCGGGACTAGCGGTCCTTAGCTCCTACAATGAGCAGTTCTTC.

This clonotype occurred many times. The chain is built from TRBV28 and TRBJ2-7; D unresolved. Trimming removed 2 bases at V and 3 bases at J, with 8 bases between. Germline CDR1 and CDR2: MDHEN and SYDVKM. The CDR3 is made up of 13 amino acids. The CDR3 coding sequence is TGTGCCAGCAGTTTAAGGGTCGACTACGAGCAGTACTTC. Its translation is CASSLRVDYEQYF. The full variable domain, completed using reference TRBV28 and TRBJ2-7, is DVKVTQSSRYLVKRTGEKVFLECVQDMDHENMFWYRQDPGLGLRLIYFSYDVKMKEKGDIPEGYSVSREKKERFSLILESASTNQTSMYLCASSLRVDYEQYFGPGTRLTVT.

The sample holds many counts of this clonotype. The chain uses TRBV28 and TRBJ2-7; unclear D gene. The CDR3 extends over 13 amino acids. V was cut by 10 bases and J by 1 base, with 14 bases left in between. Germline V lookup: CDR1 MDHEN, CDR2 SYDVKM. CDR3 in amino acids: CATLGPSSYEQYF. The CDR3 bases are TGTGCCACCCTCGGGCCTTCTTCCTACGAGCAGTACTTC.

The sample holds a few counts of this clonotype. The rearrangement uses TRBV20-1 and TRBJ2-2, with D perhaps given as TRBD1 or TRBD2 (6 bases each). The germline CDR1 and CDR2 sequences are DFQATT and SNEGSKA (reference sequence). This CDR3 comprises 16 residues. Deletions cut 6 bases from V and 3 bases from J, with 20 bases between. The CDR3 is CSAARGAQRDTGELFF. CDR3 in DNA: TGCAGTGCGGCGAGGGGGGCCCAAAGGGACACCGGGGAGCTGTTTTTT.

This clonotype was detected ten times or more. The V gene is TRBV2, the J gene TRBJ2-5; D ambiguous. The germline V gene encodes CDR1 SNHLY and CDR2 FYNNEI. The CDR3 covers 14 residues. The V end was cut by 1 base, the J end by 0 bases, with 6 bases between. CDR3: CASSEGVYQETQYF. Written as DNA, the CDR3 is TGTGCCAGCAGTGAAGGCGTGTACCAAGAGACCCAGTACTTC.

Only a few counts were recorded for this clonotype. CDR3 residues: CASSSTGVGTEAFF. As DNA, the CDR3 is TGTGCCAGCAGTTCGACAGGGGTGGGAACTGAAGCTTTCTTT. This chain uses TRBV12-3 or TRBV12-4 with TRBJ1-1; 8 bases are a match to TRBD1. There are 14 residues in the CDR3. With V trimmed by 4 bases and J by 5 bases, 6 bases remained unmatched.

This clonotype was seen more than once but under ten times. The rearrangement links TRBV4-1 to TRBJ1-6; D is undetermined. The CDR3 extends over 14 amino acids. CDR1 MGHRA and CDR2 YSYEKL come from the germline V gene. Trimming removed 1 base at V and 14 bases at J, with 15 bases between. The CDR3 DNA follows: TGCGCCAGCAGCCAAGGGGTGCTCCTGAGCTCCCTCCACTTT. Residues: CASSQGVLLSSLHF.